This note documents a single TCR beta chain sequence. This CDR3 has 15 residues. CDR1 is LGHDT and CDR2 is YNNKEL in the germline V gene (reference sequence). Trimming left V 4 bases short and J 4 bases short, with 13 bases between. This entry is derived from a study of response to subunit inactivated influenza vaccine. TCRdb called the RT-PCR reads again in MiXCR, with one record for every CDR3 protein. The sample lists some 570,000 distinct CDR3 sequences, about 11% occurring once. These data were likewise used in another study, on T cells expressing NK-cell markers. This second study says: It was by 5'RACE template switching with UMIs that TCR beta cDNA was made. Researchers got TCR beta repertoires out of sorted CD3+CD56+NKG2C+, CD3+CD56+NKG2C- and CD3+CD56-NKG2C+ T cells. Among CD8+ T cells from over 5 donors, dominant NKG2C+ clonotypes accounted for roughly 1.0-7.0%.

The TCR originated in a man aged 50 or older who received an inactivated influenza vaccine. The source material was PBMCs from blood, sampled on the day of vaccination. This chain joins TRBV3-1 and TRBJ1-4; tentatively, D is TRBD1 (5 bases). The CDR3: CASSLSGTNNEKLFF. CDR3 DNA: TGTGCCAGCAGCCTTTCCGGGACGAATAATGAAAAACTGTTTTTT. Based on the CDR3 plus reference TRBV3-1 and TRBJ1-4, the full variable domain is DTAVSQTPKYLVTQMGNDKSIKCEQNLGHDTMYWYKQDSKKFLKIMFSYNNKELIINETVPNRFSPKSPDKAHLNLHINSLELGDSAVYFCASSLSGTNNEKLFFGSGTQLSVL.